This TCR beta chain derives from a study of tumor-infiltrating lymphocytes in primary liver carcinoma. As concerns this clonotype: No conserved phenylalanine or tryptophan is present at the end of the CDR3, so a read error is the likely explanation.

From approximately 550 ng of total RNA, TCR beta-specific cDNA was reverse-transcribed using a constant-region primer. Three-round nested multiplex PCR performed with slightly modified ARM-PCR produced the TCR beta libraries. The two initial PCR rounds, roughly 11 cycles each, used TRBV1-TRBV30 forward and C-beta reverse primers. TCRdb itself ran the multiplex PCR reads through MiXCR, one entry per CDR3 protein. The data contain roughly 330,000 distinct CDR3 sequences, 65% of them singletons. With 7 bases removed from V and 6 bases from J, the gap between germline ends came to 6 bases. From germline, CDR1 is PRHDT and CDR2 FYEKMQ (reference sequence). CDR3 size: 11 residues. The study extracted blood RNA from unsorted whole blood and also extracted germline DNA.

This sequence originates from a man aged 40-49 years with primary liver carcinoma and hepatitis B virus infection. This rearrangement joins TRBV13 to TRBJ2-2, with D hard to call. The sequencing sample was made of peripheral blood. CDR3 protein: CASKASGELFY. The CDR3 DNA reads as TGTGCCAGCAAAGCATCCGGGGAGCTGTTTTAT.